This T cell receptor beta chain came from a study of CD8+CD57+ T cells in acquired aplastic anemia. Study information: Isolated CD4+ and CD8+ cells, once sorted, yielded DNA averaging roughly 3 ug.

Before being chosen for sequencing, patients had shown CD8+CD57+ cell expansion by flow cytometry. This CDR3 has 11 residues. V shed 6 bases and J shed 8 bases, with 13 bases lying between them. Germline V gives CDR1 DFQATT, CDR2 SNEGSKA (reference sequence). This clonotype was seen repeatedly, ten times or more. Its antigen is unknown. TCR beta VDJ and CDR3 profiles were obtained from a genomic DNA template. TCRdb processed the reads anew with MiXCR; each CDR3 protein has one entry. The repertoire holds about 200,000 distinct CDR3 sequences, with 40% to 60% as singletons. Study-level results: Sharing between patients and controls was observed for some 27 CD8+ CDR3 sequences.

The TCR comes from a human donor with aplastic anemia. The chain links TRBV20-1 to TRBJ1-1; the D gene is possibly TRBD1 (6 bases). Sequenced material: sorted CD4+, CD8+, or CD8+CD57+ T cells (not recorded which) from PBMCs. Written as DNA, the CDR3 is TGCAGTGCCCCCGGGGGGCCCGAAGCTTTCTTT. It encodes CSAPGGPEAFF.